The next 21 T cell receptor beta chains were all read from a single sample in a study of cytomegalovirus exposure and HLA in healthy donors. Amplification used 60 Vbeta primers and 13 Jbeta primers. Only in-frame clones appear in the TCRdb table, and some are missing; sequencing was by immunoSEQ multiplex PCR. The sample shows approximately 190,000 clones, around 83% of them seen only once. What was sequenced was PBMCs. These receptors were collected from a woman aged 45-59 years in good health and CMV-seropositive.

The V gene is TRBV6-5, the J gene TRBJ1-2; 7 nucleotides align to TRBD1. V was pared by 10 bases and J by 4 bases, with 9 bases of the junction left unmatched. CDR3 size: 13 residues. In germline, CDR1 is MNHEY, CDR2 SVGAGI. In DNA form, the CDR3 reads TGTGCCACCCACAGGGGAAAAAGCTATGGCTACACCTTC. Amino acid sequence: CATHRGKSYGYTF.

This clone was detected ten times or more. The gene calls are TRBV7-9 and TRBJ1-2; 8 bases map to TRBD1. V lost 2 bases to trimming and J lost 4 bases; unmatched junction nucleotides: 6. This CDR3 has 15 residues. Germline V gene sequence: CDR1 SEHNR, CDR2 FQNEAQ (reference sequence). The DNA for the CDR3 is TGTGCCAGCAGCTTACCGGACAGGGATTCCTATGGCTACACCTTC. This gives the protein CASSLPDRDSYGYTF.

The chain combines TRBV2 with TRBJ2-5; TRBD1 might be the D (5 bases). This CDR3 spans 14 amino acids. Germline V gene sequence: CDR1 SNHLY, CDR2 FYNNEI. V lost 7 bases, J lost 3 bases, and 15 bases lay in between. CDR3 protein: CASTPGLGEETQYF. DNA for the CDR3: TGTGCCAGCACCCCAGGGCTAGGAGAAGAGACCCAGTACTTC.

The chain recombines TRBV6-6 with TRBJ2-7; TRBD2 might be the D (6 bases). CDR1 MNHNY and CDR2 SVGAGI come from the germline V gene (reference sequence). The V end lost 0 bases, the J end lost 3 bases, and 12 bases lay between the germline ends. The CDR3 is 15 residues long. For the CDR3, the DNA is TGTGCCAGCAGTTACTCGGAGGGAATGATCTACGAGCAGTACTTC. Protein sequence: CASSYSEGMIYEQYF.

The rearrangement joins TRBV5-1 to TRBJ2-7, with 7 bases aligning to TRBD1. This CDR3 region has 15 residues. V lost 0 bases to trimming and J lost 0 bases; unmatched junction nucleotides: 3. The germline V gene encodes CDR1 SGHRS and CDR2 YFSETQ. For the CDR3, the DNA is TGCGCCAGCAGCTTGGAGACAGGGACCTCCTACGAGCAGTACTTC. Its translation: CASSLETGTSYEQYF.

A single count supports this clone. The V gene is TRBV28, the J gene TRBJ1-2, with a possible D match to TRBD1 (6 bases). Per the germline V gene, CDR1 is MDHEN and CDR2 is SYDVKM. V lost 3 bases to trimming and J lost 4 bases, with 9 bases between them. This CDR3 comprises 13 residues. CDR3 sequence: CASSLGHVYGYTF. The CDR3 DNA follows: TGTGCCAGCAGTTTGGGACACGTCTATGGCTACACCTTC.

The CDR3 loop reads CASGQAKNIQYF. In nucleotides, the CDR3 is TGTGCCAGCGGGCAGGCCAAAAACATTCAGTACTTC. V gene TRBV28 combines with J gene TRBJ2-4, with unresolved D. The CDR3 is 12 amino acids. Trimming shortened V by 8 bases and J by 1 base, and 6 bases separated the two germline ends. The V gene's germline CDR1 is MDHEN and CDR2 SYDVKM.

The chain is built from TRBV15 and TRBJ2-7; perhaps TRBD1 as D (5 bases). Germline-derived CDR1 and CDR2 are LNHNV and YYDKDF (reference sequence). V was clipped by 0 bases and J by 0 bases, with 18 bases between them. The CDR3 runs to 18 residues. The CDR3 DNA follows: TGTGCCACCAGCAGAGATCCGGTTCGACAGACTTTCTCCTACGAGCAGTACTTC. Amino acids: CATSRDPVRQTFSYEQYF. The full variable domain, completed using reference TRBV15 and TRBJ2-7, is DAMVIQNPRYQVTQFGKPVTLSCSQTLNHNVMYWYQQKSSQAPKLLFHYYDKDFNNEADTPDNFQSRRPNTSFCFLDIRSPGLGDTAMYLCATSRDPVRQTFSYEQYFGPGTRLTVT.

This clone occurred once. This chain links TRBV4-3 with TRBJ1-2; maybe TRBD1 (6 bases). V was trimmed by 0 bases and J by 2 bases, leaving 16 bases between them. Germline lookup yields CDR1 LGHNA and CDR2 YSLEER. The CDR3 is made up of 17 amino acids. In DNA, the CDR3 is TGCGCCAGCAGCCAAGATATAGGGGGATATACAAACTATGGCTACACCTTC. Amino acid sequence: CASSQDIGGYTNYGYTF.

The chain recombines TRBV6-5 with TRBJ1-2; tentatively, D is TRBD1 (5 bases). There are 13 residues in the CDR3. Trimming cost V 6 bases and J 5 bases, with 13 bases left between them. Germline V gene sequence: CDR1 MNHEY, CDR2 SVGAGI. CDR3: CASSKGREYGYTF. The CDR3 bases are TGTGCCAGCAGCAAGGGACGGGAGTATGGCTACACCTTC.

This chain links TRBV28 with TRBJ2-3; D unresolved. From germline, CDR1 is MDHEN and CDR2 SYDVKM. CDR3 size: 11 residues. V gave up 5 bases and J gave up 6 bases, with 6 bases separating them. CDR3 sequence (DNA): TGTGCCAGCAGTGCGAGGGATACGCAGTATTTT. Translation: CASSARDTQYF. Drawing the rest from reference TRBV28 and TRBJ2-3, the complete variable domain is DVKVTQSSRYLVKRTGEKVFLECVQDMDHENMFWYRQDPGLGLRLIYFSYDVKMKEKGDIPEGYSVSREKKERFSLILESASTNQTSMYLCASSARDTQYFGPGTRLTVL.

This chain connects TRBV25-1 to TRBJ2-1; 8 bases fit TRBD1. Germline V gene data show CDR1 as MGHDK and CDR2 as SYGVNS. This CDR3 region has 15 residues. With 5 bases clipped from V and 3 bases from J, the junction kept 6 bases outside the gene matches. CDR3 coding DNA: TGTGCCAGCAGTACAATAGGGACAGGCTACAATGAGCAGTTCTTC. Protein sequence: CASSTIGTGYNEQFF.

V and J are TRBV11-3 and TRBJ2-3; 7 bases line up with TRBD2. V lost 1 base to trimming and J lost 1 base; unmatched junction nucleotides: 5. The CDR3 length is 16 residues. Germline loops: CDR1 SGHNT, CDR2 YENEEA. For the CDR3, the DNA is TGTGCCAGCAGCTTAGGGGAGGGTACTGGCACAGATACGCAGTATTTT. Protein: CASSLGEGTGTDTQYF.

The CDR3 sequence: CASSDGWAAKSTDTQYF. CDR3 nucleotide sequence: TGTGCCAGCAGTGATGGGTGGGCAGCTAAAAGCACAGATACGCAGTATTTT. The chain employs TRBV6-1 and TRBJ2-3; D is unclear. The CDR3 consists of 17 residues. Germline CDR1 reads MNHNS; CDR2 reads SASEGT. Deletions cut 3 bases from V and 0 bases from J, with 16 bases between.

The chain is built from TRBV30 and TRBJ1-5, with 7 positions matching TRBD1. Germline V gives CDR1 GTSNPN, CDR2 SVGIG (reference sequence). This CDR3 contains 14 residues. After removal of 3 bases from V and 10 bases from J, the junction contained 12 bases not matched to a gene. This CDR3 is CAWSPPTGVVPQHF. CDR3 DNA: TGTGCCTGGAGCCCCCCAACAGGGGTAGTACCCCAGCATTTT.

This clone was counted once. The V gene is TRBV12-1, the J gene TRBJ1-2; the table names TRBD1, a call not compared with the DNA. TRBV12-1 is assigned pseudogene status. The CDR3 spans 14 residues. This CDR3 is CASSPGTDLYGYTF. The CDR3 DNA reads TGTGCCAGCAGCCCCGGGACAGATCTCTATGGCTACACCTTC.

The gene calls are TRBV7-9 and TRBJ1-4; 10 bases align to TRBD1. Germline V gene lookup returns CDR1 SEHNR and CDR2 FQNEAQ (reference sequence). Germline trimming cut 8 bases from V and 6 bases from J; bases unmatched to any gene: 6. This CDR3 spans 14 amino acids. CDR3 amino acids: CASGRTGGDEKLFF. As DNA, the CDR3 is TGTGCCAGCGGTCGGACAGGGGGGGATGAAAAACTGTTTTTT.

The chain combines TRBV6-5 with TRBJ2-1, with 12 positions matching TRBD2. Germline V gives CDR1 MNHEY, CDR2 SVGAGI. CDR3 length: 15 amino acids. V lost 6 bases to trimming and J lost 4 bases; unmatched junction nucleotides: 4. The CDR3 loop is CASSTTSGSYNEQFF. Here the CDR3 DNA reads TGTGCCAGCAGCACGACTAGCGGGAGTTACAATGAGCAGTTCTTC.

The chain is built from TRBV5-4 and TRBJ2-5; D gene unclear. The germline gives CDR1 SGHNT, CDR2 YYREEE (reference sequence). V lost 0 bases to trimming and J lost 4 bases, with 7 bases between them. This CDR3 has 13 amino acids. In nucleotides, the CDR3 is TGTGCCAGCAGCTTGGATTGGAGAGAGACCCAGTACTTC. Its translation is CASSLDWRETQYF.

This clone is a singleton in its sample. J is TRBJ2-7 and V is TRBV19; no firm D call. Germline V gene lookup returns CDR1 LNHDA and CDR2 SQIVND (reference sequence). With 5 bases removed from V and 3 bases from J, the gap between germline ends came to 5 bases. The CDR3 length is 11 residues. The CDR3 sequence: CASSDFYEQYF. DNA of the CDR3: TGTGCCAGTAGTGACTTCTACGAGCAGTACTTC.

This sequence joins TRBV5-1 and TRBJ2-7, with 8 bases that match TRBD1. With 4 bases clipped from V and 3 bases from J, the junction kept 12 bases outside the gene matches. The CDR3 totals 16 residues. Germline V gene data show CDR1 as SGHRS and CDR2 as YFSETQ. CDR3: CASSQDARTGIYEQYF. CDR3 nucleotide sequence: TGCGCCAGCAGCCAGGACGCCCGGACAGGGATCTACGAGCAGTACTTC.